This TCR beta chain comes out of a study of CD8 T cells in Susac syndrome. Sequencing of TCR beta was undertaken in CD8+ and CD4+ T cells derived from blood. TEMRA cells were FACS-enriched, while CD8+ and CD4+ T cells were negatively isolated. This CDR3 is built from 15 residues. Trimming pared 1 base from V and 7 bases from J, leaving 13 bases between. The germline CDR1 and CDR2 sequences are SGHAT and FQDESV (reference sequence). The authors reverse transcribed roughly 0.5 to 1 ug RNA with random hexamers. The TCR beta CDR3 was amplified by immunoSEQ multiplex PCR across 54 Vbeta, 13 Jbeta. In TCRdb, the immunoSEQ multiplex PCR reads were re-called with MiXCR into one record per CDR3 protein. The profile covers 55,000 to 70,000 distinct CDR3 sequences, with approximately 95% appearing a single time and about 0.25% taken by the ten largest.

The specimen was CD8+ T cells from PBMCs. This TCR was recovered from a human donor in good health. This chain uses TRBV11-1 with TRBJ1-4, with D perhaps matching TRBD1 (5 bases). In nucleotides, the CDR3 is TGTGCCAGCAGCTTAGAGGGACGGTACGGTGAAAAACTGTTTTTT. Translated: CASSLEGRYGEKLFF.